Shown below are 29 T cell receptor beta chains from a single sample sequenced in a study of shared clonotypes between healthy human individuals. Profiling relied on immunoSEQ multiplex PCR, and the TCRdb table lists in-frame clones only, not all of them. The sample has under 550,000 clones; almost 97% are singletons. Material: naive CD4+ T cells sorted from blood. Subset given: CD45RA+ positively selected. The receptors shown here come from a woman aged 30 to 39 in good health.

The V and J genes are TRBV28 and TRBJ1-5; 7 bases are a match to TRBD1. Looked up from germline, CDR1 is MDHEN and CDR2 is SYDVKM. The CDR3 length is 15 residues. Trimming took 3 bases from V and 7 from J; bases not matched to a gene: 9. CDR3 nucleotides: TGTGCCAGCAGTTTGTTAAGGGGGCAGGGGCAGCCCCAGCATTTT. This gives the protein CASSLLRGQGQPQHF.

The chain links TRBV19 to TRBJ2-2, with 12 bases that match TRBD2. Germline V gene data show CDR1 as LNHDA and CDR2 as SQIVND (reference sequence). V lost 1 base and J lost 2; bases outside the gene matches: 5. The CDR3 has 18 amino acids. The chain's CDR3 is CASSIGPSGRANTGELFF. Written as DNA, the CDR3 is TGTGCCAGTAGTATAGGGCCTAGCGGGAGGGCCAACACCGGGGAGCTGTTTTTT.

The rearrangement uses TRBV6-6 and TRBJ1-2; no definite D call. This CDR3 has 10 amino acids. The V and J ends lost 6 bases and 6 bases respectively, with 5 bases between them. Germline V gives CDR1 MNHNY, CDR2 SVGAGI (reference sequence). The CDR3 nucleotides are TGTGCCAGCAGACTAGATGGCTACACCTTC. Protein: CASRLDGYTF.

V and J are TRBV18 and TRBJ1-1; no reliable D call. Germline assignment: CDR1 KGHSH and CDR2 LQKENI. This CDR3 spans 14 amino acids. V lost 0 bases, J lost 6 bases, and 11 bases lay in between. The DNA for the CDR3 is TGTGCCAGCTCACCACCGGCAGATTCTGCTGAAGCTTTCTTT. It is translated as CASSPPADSAEAFF.

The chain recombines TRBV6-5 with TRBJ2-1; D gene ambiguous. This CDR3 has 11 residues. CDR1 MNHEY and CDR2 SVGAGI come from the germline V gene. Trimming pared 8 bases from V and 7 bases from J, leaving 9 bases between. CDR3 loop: CASRLGNEQFF. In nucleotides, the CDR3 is TGTGCCAGCCGTCTTGGTAATGAGCAGTTCTTC.

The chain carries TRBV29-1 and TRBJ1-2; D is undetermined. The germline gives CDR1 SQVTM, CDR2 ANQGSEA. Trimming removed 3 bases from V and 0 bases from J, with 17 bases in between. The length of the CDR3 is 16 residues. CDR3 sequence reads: CSVEVQPQKTNYGYTF. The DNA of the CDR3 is TGCAGCGTTGAGGTCCAACCCCAGAAAACTAACTATGGCTACACCTTC.

Written as DNA, the CDR3 is TGTGCCAGCAGTTTACGGACTACCCGCACAGATACGCAGTATTTT. Its protein is CASSLRTTRTDTQYF. V usage is TRBV27 and J usage is TRBJ2-3; maybe TRBD2 (6 bases). The V end lost 2 bases, the J end lost 1 base, and 10 bases lay between the germline ends. The CDR3 runs to 15 residues. From germline, CDR1 is MNHEY and CDR2 SMNVEV (reference sequence).

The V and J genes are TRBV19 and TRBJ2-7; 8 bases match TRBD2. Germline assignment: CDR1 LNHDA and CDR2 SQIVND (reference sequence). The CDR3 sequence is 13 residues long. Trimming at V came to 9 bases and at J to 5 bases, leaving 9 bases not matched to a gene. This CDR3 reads CASAGRGVNEQYF. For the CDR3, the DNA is TGTGCCAGCGCCGGGAGGGGAGTCAACGAGCAGTACTTC.

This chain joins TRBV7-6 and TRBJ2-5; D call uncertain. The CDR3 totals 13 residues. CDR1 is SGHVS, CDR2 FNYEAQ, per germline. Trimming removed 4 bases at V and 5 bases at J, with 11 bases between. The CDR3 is CASSSHPEETQYF. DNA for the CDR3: TGTGCCAGCAGCTCTCATCCGGAGGAGACCCAGTACTTC.

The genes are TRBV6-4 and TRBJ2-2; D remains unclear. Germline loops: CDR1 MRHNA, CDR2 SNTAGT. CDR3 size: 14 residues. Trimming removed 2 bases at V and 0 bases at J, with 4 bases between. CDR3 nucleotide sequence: TGTGCCAGCAGTGACCGTGCGAACACCGGGGAGCTGTTTTTT. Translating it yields CASSDRANTGELFF.

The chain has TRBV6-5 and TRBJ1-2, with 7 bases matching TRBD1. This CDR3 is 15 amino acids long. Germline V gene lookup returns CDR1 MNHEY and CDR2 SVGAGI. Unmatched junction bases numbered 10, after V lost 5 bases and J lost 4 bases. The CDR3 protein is CASSRQGKNSYGYTF. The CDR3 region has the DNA TGTGCCAGCAGTAGACAGGGCAAAAACTCCTATGGCTACACCTTC.

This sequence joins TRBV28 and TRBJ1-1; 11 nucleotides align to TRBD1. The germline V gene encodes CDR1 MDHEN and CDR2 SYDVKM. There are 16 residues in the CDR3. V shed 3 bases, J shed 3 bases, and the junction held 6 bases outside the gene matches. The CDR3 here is CASSFGQGARDTEAFF. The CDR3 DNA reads TGTGCCAGCAGTTTTGGACAGGGGGCTCGGGACACTGAAGCTTTCTTT.

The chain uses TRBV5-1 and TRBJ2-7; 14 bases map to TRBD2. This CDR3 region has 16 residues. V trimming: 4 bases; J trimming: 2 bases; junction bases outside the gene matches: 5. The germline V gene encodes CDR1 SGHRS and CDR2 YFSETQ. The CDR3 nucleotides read TGCGCCAGCAGCACCCAGGGACTAGCGGGAGCCTACGAGCAGTACTTC. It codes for CASSTQGLAGAYEQYF.

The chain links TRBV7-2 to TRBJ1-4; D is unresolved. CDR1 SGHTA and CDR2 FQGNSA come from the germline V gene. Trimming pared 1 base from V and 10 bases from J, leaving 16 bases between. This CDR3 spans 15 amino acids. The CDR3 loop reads CASSLVKGSFGKLFF. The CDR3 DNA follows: TGTGCCAGCAGCTTAGTAAAGGGTTCTTTTGGAAAACTGTTTTTT.

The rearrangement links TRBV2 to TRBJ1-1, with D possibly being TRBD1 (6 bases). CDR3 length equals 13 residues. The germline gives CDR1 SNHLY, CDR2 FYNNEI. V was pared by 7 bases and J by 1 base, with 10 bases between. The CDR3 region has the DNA TGTGCCAGCATTCAGGACAGGAACACTGAAGCTTTCTTT. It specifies CASIQDRNTEAFF. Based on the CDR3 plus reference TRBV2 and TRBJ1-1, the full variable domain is EPEVTQTPSHQVTQMGQEVILRCVPISNHLYFYWYRQILGQKVEFLVSFYNNEISEKSEIFDDQFSVERPDGSNFTLKIRSTKLEDSAMYFCASIQDRNTEAFFGQGTRLTVV.

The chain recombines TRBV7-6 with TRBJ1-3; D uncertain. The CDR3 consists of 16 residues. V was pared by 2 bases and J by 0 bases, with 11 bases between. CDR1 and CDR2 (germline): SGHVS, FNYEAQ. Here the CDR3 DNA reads TGTGCCAGCAGCTTACGTACCTTGAGCTCTGGAAACACCATATATTTT. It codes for CASSLRTLSSGNTIYF.

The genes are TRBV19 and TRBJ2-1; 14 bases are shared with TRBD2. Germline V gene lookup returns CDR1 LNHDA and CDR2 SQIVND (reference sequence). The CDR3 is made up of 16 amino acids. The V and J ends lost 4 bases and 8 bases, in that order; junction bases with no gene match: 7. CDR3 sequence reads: CASSRGLAGVRDEQFF. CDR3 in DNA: TGTGCCAGTAGTAGGGGACTAGCGGGAGTGCGGGATGAGCAGTTCTTC.

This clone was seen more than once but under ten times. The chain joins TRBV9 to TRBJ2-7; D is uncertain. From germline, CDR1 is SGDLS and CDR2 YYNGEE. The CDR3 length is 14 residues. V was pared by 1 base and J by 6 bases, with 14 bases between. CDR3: CASSVFEEGAEQYF. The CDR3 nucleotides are TGTGCCAGCAGCGTATTCGAGGAAGGAGCCGAGCAGTACTTC.

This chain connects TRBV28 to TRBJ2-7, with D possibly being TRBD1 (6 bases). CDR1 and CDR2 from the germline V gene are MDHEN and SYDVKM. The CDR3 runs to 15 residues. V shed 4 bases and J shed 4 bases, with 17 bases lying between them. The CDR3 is CASSSPGTSMYEQYF. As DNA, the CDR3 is TGTGCCAGCAGTTCCCCCGGGACATCTATGTACGAGCAGTACTTC. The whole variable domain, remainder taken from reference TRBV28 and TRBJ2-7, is DVKVTQSSRYLVKRTGEKVFLECVQDMDHENMFWYRQDPGLGLRLIYFSYDVKMKEKGDIPEGYSVSREKKERFSLILESASTNQTSMYLCASSSPGTSMYEQYFGPGTRLTVT.

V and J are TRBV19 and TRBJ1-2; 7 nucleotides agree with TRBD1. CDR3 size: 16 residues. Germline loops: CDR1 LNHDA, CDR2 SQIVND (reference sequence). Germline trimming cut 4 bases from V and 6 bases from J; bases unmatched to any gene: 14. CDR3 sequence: CASSKTRGQTSHGYTF. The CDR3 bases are TGTGCCAGTAGTAAAACCAGGGGACAGACTTCTCATGGCTACACCTTC.

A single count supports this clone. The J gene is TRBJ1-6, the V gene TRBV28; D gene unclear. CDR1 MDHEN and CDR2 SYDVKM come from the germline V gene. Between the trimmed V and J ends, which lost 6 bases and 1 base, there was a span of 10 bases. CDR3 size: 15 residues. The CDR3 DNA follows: TGTGCCAGCAGCTTCCCCAGGTCCTATAATTCACCCCTCCACTTT. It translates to CASSFPRSYNSPLHF.

CDR3 coding DNA: TGTGCTAGTGGTTTGGACCAAAATGAGCAGTTCTTC. This codes for CASGLDQNEQFF. The chain uses TRBV12-5 and TRBJ2-1; D remains ambiguous. This CDR3 is 12 amino acids long. Germline V gene lookup returns CDR1 LGHNT and CDR2 FRNRAP. Trimming pared 1 base from V and 7 bases from J, leaving 5 bases between.

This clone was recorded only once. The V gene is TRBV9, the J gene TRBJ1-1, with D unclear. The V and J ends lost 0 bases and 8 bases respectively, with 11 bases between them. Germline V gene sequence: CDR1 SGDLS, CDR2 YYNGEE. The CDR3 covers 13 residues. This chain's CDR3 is CASSVGPTREAFF. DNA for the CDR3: TGTGCCAGCAGCGTAGGGCCGACACGCGAAGCTTTCTTT.

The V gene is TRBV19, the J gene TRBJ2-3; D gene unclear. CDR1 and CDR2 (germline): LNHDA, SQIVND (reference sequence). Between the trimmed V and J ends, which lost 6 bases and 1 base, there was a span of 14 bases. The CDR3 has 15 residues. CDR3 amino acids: CASSKSLTGTDTQYF. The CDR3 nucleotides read TGTGCCAGTAGCAAATCCCTAACGGGCACAGATACGCAGTATTTT.

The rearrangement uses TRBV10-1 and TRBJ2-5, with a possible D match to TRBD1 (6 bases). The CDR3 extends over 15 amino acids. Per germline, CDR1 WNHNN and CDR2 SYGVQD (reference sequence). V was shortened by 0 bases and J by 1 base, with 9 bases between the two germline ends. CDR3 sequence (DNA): TGCGCCAGCAGTGAGTCAGGGGGTACCCAAGAGACCCAGTACTTC. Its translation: CASSESGGTQETQYF.

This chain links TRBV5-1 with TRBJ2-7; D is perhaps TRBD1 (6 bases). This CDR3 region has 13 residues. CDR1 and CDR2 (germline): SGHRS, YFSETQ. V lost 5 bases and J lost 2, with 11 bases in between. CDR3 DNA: TGCGCCAGCAGACTGACAGGCGCCTACGAGCAGTACTTC. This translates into CASRLTGAYEQYF.

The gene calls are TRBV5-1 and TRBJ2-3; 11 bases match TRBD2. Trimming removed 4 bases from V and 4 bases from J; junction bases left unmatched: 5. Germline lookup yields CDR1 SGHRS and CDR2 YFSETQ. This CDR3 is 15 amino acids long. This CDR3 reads CASSPTSGIADTQYF. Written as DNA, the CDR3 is TGCGCCAGCAGCCCGACTAGCGGGATCGCAGATACGCAGTATTTT. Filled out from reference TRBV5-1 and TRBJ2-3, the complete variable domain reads KAGVTQTPRYLIKTRGQQVTLSCSPISGHRSVSWYQQTPGQGLQFLFEYFSETQRNKGNFPGRFSGRQFSNSRSEMNVSTLELGDSALYLCASSPTSGIADTQYFGPGTRLTVL.

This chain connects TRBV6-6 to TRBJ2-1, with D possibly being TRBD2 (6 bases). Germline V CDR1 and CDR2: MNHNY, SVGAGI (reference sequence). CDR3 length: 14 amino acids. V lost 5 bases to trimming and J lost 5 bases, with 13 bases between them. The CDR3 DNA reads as TGTGCCAGCAGTCCTAGCGAGTACAACAATGAGCAGTTCTTC. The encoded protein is CASSPSEYNNEQFF.

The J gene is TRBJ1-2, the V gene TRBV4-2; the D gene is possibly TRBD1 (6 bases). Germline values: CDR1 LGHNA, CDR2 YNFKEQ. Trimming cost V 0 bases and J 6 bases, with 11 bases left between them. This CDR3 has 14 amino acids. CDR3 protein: CASSQDRGRDGYTF. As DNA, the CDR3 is TGTGCCAGCAGCCAAGACCGGGGGCGGGATGGCTACACCTTC.